Below, 15 T cell receptor beta chains from the same sample are listed, as sequenced in a study of control samples from healthy donors and cancer patients. Sequencing used immunoSEQ multiplex PCR; TCRdb keeps in-frame clones, though not all of them. The sample includes roughly 200,000 clones. The sample comprised blood. These receptors were collected from a woman between 25 and 40 years old in good health.

V usage is TRBV7-9 and J usage is TRBJ2-1, with D perhaps TRBD2 (5 bases). The germline V gene encodes CDR1 SEHNR and CDR2 FQNEAQ (reference sequence). Trimming stripped 2 bases from V and 5 bases from J, with 13 bases between. This CDR3 spans 15 amino acids. Here the CDR3 DNA reads TGTGCCAGCAGCTTATACCAGGCCGGGAACAATGAGCAGTTCTTC. It translates to CASSLYQAGNNEQFF.

This chain joins TRBV6-1 and TRBJ1-2; D ambiguous. The CDR3 is 14 residues long. The V end lost 2 bases, the J end lost 2 bases, and 9 bases lay between the germline ends. The V gene's germline CDR1 is MNHNS and CDR2 SASEGT. This CDR3 is CASSEQAANYGYTF. CDR3 DNA: TGTGCCAGCAGTGAACAGGCCGCGAACTATGGCTACACCTTC.

This chain links TRBV25-1 with TRBJ2-3; D not resolved. The V and J ends lost 3 bases and 4 bases respectively, with 8 bases between them. Germline-derived CDR1 and CDR2 are MGHDK and SYGVNS. This CDR3 is 13 amino acids long. The CDR3 loop is CASSEFPSDTQYF. The CDR3 bases are TGTGCCAGCAGTGAGTTTCCTTCAGATACGCAGTATTTT.

V and J are TRBV3-1 (or the pseudogene TRBV3-2) and TRBJ1-2, with TRBD1 as a possible D gene (5 bases). The CDR3 runs to 15 residues. V lost 0 bases and J lost 7, with 15 bases in between. Germline CDR1 is LGHDT and CDR2 is YNNKEL (reference sequence). DNA of the CDR3: TGTGCCAGCAGCCAAGATTCCGGGGGTGGACGTGGCTACACCTTC. It codes for CASSQDSGGGRGYTF.

V and J are TRBV6-4 and TRBJ2-3, with 9 bases lining up with TRBD2. The J segment lost 6 bases and the V segment lost 3 bases, leaving 4 bases of the junction unmatched. There are 14 residues in the CDR3. Germline loops: CDR1 MRHNA, CDR2 SNTAGT. CDR3 amino acids: CASSERGGADTQYF. DNA of the CDR3: TGTGCCAGCAGTGAGCGGGGGGGCGCGGATACGCAGTATTTT.

This chain uses TRBV13 with TRBJ1-4, with TRBD1 identical over 8 bases. The CDR3 is 17 amino acids. The germline V gene encodes CDR1 PRHDT and CDR2 FYEKMQ (reference sequence). V gave up 5 bases and J gave up 5 bases; unmatched junction bases: 13. CDR3 nucleotide sequence: TGTGCCAGCAGCCCCGGTTTCGGGACAGGCACAAATGAAAAACTGTTTTTT. It specifies CASSPGFGTGTNEKLFF.

This chain connects TRBV28 to TRBJ2-1; D might be TRBD1 (5 bases). The V gene's germline CDR1 is MDHEN and CDR2 SYDVKM. The CDR3 consists of 16 residues. The V end lost 7 bases, the J end lost 1 base, and 17 bases lay between the germline ends. The CDR3 DNA sequence: TGTGCCAGCATGGGGCAGACCCATTCATCCTACAATGAGCAGTTCTTC. It is translated as CASMGQTHSSYNEQFF.

V usage is TRBV6-6 and J usage is TRBJ2-5; TRBD1 or TRBD2 may be the D gene (6 bases each). The V gene's germline CDR1 is MNHNY and CDR2 SVGAGI (reference sequence). This CDR3 spans 13 amino acids. The V end lost 6 bases, the J end lost 5 bases, and 13 bases lay between the germline ends. DNA for the CDR3: TGTGCCAGCAGGGAGGGGGGCGTGGAGACCCAGTACTTC. This translates into CASREGGVETQYF.

The chain has TRBV4-1 and TRBJ2-7; the D gene could be TRBD1 or TRBD2 (5 bases each). The CDR3 runs to 17 residues. Trimming pared 3 bases from V and 4 bases from J, leaving 22 bases between. Germline lookup yields CDR1 MGHRA and CDR2 YSYEKL. Here the CDR3 DNA reads TGCGCCAGCAGCCAGGGGACCTTGAACCTTATTGGGTACGAGCAGTACTTC. It yields the protein CASSQGTLNLIGYEQYF.

The genes are TRBV6-5 and TRBJ1-5, with D maybe TRBD1 (6 bases). This CDR3 is built from 15 residues. V was shortened by 4 bases and J by 5 bases, with 15 bases between the two germline ends. The germline CDR1 and CDR2 sequences are MNHEY and SVGAGI. The CDR3 region is CASSSGGGTYQPQHF. The CDR3 DNA follows: TGTGCCAGCAGTTCCGGAGGGGGGACGTATCAGCCCCAGCATTTT.

The chain has TRBV9 and TRBJ2-1; 8 bases agree with TRBD2. V was clipped by 4 bases and J by 7 bases; unmatched bases: 7. The CDR3 is made up of 14 amino acids. Per the germline V gene, CDR1 is SGDLS and CDR2 is YYNGEE. The CDR3 bases are TGTGCCAGCAGCCCGGGGGGGGCGCCTAATGAGCAGTTCTTC. This translates into CASSPGGAPNEQFF.

This chain links TRBV15 with TRBJ1-5; no reliable D call. This CDR3 has 16 residues. From germline, CDR1 is LNHNV and CDR2 YYDKDF (reference sequence). Between the trimmed V and J ends, which lost 8 bases and 1 base, there was a span of 18 bases. CDR3 nucleotides: TGTGCCACCTCCAGCGTGGGAGTCATCAGCAATCAGCCCCAGCATTTT. Translation gives CATSSVGVISNQPQHF.

V usage is TRBV6-2 or TRBV6-3 and J usage is TRBJ2-7; D unresolved. The germline V and J ends were trimmed by 0 bases and 2 bases, with 5 bases remaining between them. The CDR3 spans 13 residues. CDR1 and CDR2 from the germline V gene are MNHEY and SVGEGT. CDR3 loop: CASSYSSPYEQYF. For the CDR3, the DNA is TGTGCCAGCAGTTACTCGAGCCCCTACGAGCAGTACTTC.

The chain combines TRBV11-2 with TRBJ1-3; D not certain. The germline V gene has CDR1 SGHAT and CDR2 FQNNGV. V was clipped by 5 bases and J by 0 bases, with 14 bases between them. This CDR3 is built from 16 residues. CDR3 residues: CASSIVRLSSGNTIYF. DNA for the CDR3: TGTGCCAGCAGCATAGTCCGACTGAGCTCTGGAAACACCATATATTTT.

The V and J genes are TRBV19 and TRBJ2-5; D is possibly TRBD1 or TRBD2 (7 bases each). Per the germline V gene, CDR1 is LNHDA and CDR2 is SQIVND (reference sequence). CDR3 length: 17 residues. Trimming took off 3 bases at V and 3 bases at J, with 20 bases between the two ends. This chain's CDR3 is CASSIWLGGDSKETQYF. CDR3 sequence (DNA): TGTGCCAGTAGTATTTGGTTGGGGGGGGACAGCAAAGAGACCCAGTACTTC.